This T cell receptor beta chain was sequenced for a study of blood T cell repertoires in COVID-19. Background on the study: Samples taken during acute and convalescent COVID-19 were collected in the United States, Italy and Spain. PBMCs, B-cell-depleted T cells, or T cells were the source of the cDNA or gDNA that made up the material.

The Seattle patients joined while their infection was active and were tracked longitudinally afterward. Original processing notes: Estimated nucleated cell counts came from reference gene primer amplification. Profiled with immunoSEQ multiplex PCR; TCRdb holds only in-frame clones, not every one. The V and J calls and clone size are taken from that table; D and trimming were inferred from the DNA. The table has over 250,000 clones, 80% to 90% seen once. The germline V and J ends were trimmed by 3 bases and 2 bases, with 17 bases remaining between them. The length of the CDR3 is 16 residues. Germline V gene lookup returns CDR1 SGHRS and CDR2 YFSETQ.

The sequencing sample was made of peripheral blood. The J gene is TRBJ2-5, the V gene TRBV5-1, with a weak D call TRBD1 (7 bases). The clonotype was recovered from a woman aged 70-85 years with COVID-19, enrolled during active disease. In DNA, the CDR3 is TGCGCCAGCAGCTGGCAGGGGGGCCACCGACAAGAGACCCAGTACTTC. Amino acid sequence: CASSWQGGHRQETQYF.